This T cell receptor (beta chain) was obtained from a study of blood T cell repertoires in COVID-19. On the study more broadly: Collection of acute and convalescent COVID-19 samples took place in the United States, Italy and Spain. T cells, B-cell-depleted T cells, or PBMCs supplied cDNA or gDNA.

Original handling: Reference gene primers were amplified, and this amplification served to estimate nucleated cell counts. Only in-frame clones appear in the TCRdb table, and some are missing; sequencing was by immunoSEQ multiplex PCR. That table furnishes V, J and clone size, whereas the DNA furnished D and trimming. The sample records some 80,000 clones, around 88% being singletons. Germline loops: CDR1 SEHNR, CDR2 FQNEAQ (reference sequence). Trimming stripped 6 bases from V and 6 bases from J, with 15 bases between. The CDR3 is 13 amino acids. Sequencing input: peripheral blood. The sequence was collected from a woman at least 80 years old with active or convalescent COVID-19. The V call is TRBV7-9, the J call TRBJ2-7; D may be TRBD1 (5 bases). The CDR3 bases are TGTGCCAGCAGACCCAACCAGGGTTCCGAGCAGTACTTC. Protein sequence: CASRPNQGSEQYF.